The source of this T cell receptor (beta chain) is a study of blood T cell repertoires in COVID-19. Background on the study: Sites in the United States, Italy and Spain provided acute and convalescent COVID-19 samples. T cells, B-cell-depleted T cells, or PBMCs supplied cDNA or gDNA.

In the authors' workflow: The assay estimated nucleated cells by amplifying reference gene primers. The method was immunoSEQ multiplex PCR; TCRdb's version includes in-frame clones alone and lacks a portion of them. From that table come the V and J calls and clone size; the DNA was used to work out D and trimming. The repertoire holds some 200,000 clones, with about 89% as singletons. Unmatched junction bases numbered 3, after V lost 2 bases and J lost 4 bases. The CDR3 loop spans 15 amino acids. Germline CDR1 SGHNT, CDR2 YYREEE (reference sequence). The clonotype comes from a man aged 70 or older with acute or convalescent COVID-19. What was sequenced was peripheral blood. This chain connects TRBV5-4 to TRBJ2-6; TRBD1 matches 7 bases. Here the CDR3 DNA reads TGTGCCAGCAGCTTTAACAGGGGAGGGGCCAACGTCCTGACTTTC. Encoded protein: CASSFNRGGANVLTF.